The 14 T cell receptor beta chains in this list originate from one sample, sequenced in a study of cytomegalovirus exposure and HLA in healthy donors. The study ran its PCR with 60 Vbeta and 13 Jbeta primers. Libraries were prepared by immunoSEQ multiplex PCR; TCRdb keeps only in-frame clonotypes and omits some of them. Seen here are about 180,000 clones, 65% to 75% observed once, and the top ten hold under 3%. Material for sequencing was PBMCs. Every receptor here comes from a human donor in good health.

The rearrangement joins TRBV10-1 to TRBJ2-3, with 7 bases that match TRBD2. The CDR3 is 14 amino acids. V shed 4 bases, J shed 1 base, and the junction held 2 bases outside the gene matches. Germline V CDR1 and CDR2: WNHNN, SYGVQD (reference sequence). The CDR3 loop is CASSVRGGTDTQYF. CDR3 bases: TGCGCCAGCAGTGTACGGGGGGGCACAGATACGCAGTATTTT.

This clone has only one observation. V and J are TRBV6-1 and TRBJ2-5; 9 bases match TRBD2. The end of the DNA aligns better with TRBJ2-7, so the J call may be wrong. This CDR3 is 14 amino acids long. Germline-derived CDR1 and CDR2 are MNHNS and SASEGT. The CDR3 loop reads CASKRAGGRSEQYF. CDR3 nucleotides: TGTGCCAGCAAGAGGGCGGGGGGGCGATCCGAGCAGTACTTC.

J is TRBJ2-5 and V is TRBV9; 9 bases line up with TRBD1. The last part of the DNA fits TRBJ2-7 better; the J call may be wrong. The germline V gene has CDR1 SGDLS and CDR2 YYNGEE. The CDR3 has 14 amino acids. CDR3 amino acids: CASSIGQGSYEQYF. The CDR3 nucleotides are TGTGCCAGCAGCATTGGACAGGGGTCCTACGAGCAGTACTTC.

This chain uses TRBV13 with TRBJ1-1; 9 nucleotides line up with TRBD1. The CDR3 runs 14 residues. After removal of 6 bases from V and 12 bases from J, the junction contained 14 bases not matched to a gene. The germline V gene encodes CDR1 PRHDT and CDR2 FYEKMQ (reference sequence). The CDR3 nucleotides read TGTGCCAGCAGTTTGGGCCGACAGGGGGGCTTAACTTTCTTT. Translating gives CASSLGRQGGLTFF.

The chain combines TRBV5-8 with TRBJ1-2, with D possibly TRBD1 on 6 matching bases. V was pared by 2 bases and J by 6 bases, with 14 bases between. Germline values: CDR1 SGHTS, CDR2 YDEGEE. The CDR3 is 14 amino acids. The DNA for the CDR3 is TGTGCCAGCAGCTTAGGGGGGGCTGGTGATGGCTACACCTTC. Its translation is CASSLGGAGDGYTF.

The chain uses TRBV5-1 and TRBJ2-7, with D possibly matching TRBD1 (6 bases). The CDR3 consists of 17 residues. Germline assignment: CDR1 SGHRS and CDR2 YFSETQ. The ends were cut back, 4 bases at V and 4 bases at J, with 24 bases in the middle. In nucleotides, the CDR3 is TGCGCCAGCAGCCCCGGGGCTCCAACAGGGTTGGTGTACGAGCAGTACTTC. This sequence encodes CASSPGAPTGLVYEQYF. The full variable domain, with the rest looked up from reference TRBV5-1 and TRBJ2-7, is KAGVTQTPRYLIKTRGQQVTLSCSPISGHRSVSWYQQTPGQGLQFLFEYFSETQRNKGNFPGRFSGRQFSNSRSEMNVSTLELGDSALYLCASSPGAPTGLVYEQYFGPGTRLTVT.

This clone appeared a few times. The chain joins TRBV29-1 to TRBJ1-4; 9 bases line up with TRBD1. Looked up from germline, CDR1 is SQVTM and CDR2 is ANQGSEA. CDR3 length: 13 amino acids. Trimming at V came to 6 bases and at J to 6 bases, leaving 5 bases not matched to a gene. CDR3 in DNA: TGCAGCGTCGGACAGGGGAGCGATGAAAAACTGTTTTTT. Amino acids: CSVGQGSDEKLFF. The full variable domain, its missing parts supplied by reference TRBV29-1 and TRBJ1-4, is SAVISQKPSRDICQRGTSLTIQCQVDSQVTMMFWYRQQPGQSLTLIATANQGSEATYESGFVIDKFPISRPNLTFSTLTVSNMSPEDSSIYLCSVGQGSDEKLFFGSGTQLSVL.

This chain links TRBV5-8 with TRBJ1-4; D perhaps matches TRBD1 (6 bases). This CDR3 comprises 14 residues. The germline gives CDR1 SGHTS, CDR2 YDEGEE. Trimming stripped 5 bases from V and 5 bases from J, with 13 bases between. The CDR3 nucleotides are TGTGCCAGCAGGCCATGGACAGTCAATGAAAAACTGTTTTTT. It is translated as CASRPWTVNEKLFF. The variable domain in full, with the rest retrieved from reference TRBV5-8 and TRBJ1-4, is EAGVTQSPTHLIKTRGQQATLRCSPISGHTSVYWYQQALGLGLQFLLWYDEGEERNRGNFPPRFSGRQFPNYSSELNVNALELEDSALYLCASRPWTVNEKLFFGSGTQLSVL.

The gene calls are TRBV5-8 and TRBJ1-2; TRBD1 matches at 11 bases. V lost 4 bases, J lost 2 bases, and 10 bases stayed unmatched. The CDR3 is 17 amino acids. CDR1 and CDR2 from the germline V gene are SGHTS and YDEGEE. CDR3 DNA sequence: TGTGCCAGCAGCCGGGACAGGGGGACTCATTTGAACTATGGCTACACCTTC. Translated, it gives CASSRDRGTHLNYGYTF.

V and J are TRBV19 and TRBJ1-5; 7 bases map to TRBD1. This CDR3 has 16 residues. Germline loops: CDR1 LNHDA, CDR2 SQIVND (reference sequence). The junction had 16 bases not matched to a gene; V was cut back by 5 bases and J by 9 bases. The CDR3 region is CASSSTGTVLPLPQHF. The CDR3 DNA follows: TGTGCCAGTAGTTCAACCGGGACAGTCCTACCCTTGCCCCAGCATTTT.

This chain connects TRBV7-9 to TRBJ2-3, with 9 nucleotides matching TRBD2. Germline trimming cut 5 bases from V and 4 bases from J; bases unmatched to any gene: 10. Germline values: CDR1 SEHNR, CDR2 FQNEAQ (reference sequence). CDR3 size: 16 residues. The CDR3 DNA is TGTGCCAGCAGCCCCTCCGCACTAGCGGGCCCAGATACGCAGTATTTT. Its translation is CASSPSALAGPDTQYF.

V and J are TRBV7-2 and TRBJ1-5; D is ambiguous. This CDR3 is 13 amino acids long. Germline CDR1 reads SGHTA; CDR2 reads FQGNSA. Between the trimmed V and J ends, which lost 1 base and 5 bases, there was a span of 6 bases. The CDR3 nucleotides read TGTGCCAGCAGCTTAGGACGGGATCAGCCCCAGCATTTT. Encoded protein: CASSLGRDQPQHF.

This rearrangement joins TRBV9 to TRBJ1-1; D remains ambiguous. Germline values: CDR1 SGDLS, CDR2 YYNGEE. Trimming took off 0 bases at V and 5 bases at J, with 11 bases between the two ends. CDR3 length: 14 residues. CDR3 DNA sequence: TGTGCCAGCAGCGTAGCCTCACTCGGGACTGAAGCTTTCTTT. Its protein is CASSVASLGTEAFF.

In its sample, this clone was seen once. CDR3 region: CASSLFGFRGDTEAFF. For the CDR3, the DNA is TGTGCCAGCAGTTTATTTGGATTCCGGGGGGACACTGAAGCTTTCTTT. This chain connects TRBV27 to TRBJ1-1, with D perhaps TRBD1 (5 bases). The CDR3 extends over 16 amino acids. The germline V and J ends were trimmed by 1 base and 3 bases, with 15 bases remaining between them. CDR1 is MNHEY and CDR2 is SMNVEV in the germline V gene (reference sequence).